This T cell receptor (beta chain) originates from a study of long-term antiretroviral therapy in people with HIV. Study details: The study's earliest collections predate the 2015 immediate-ART recommendation by about a decade. Study results and caveats: Adherence to ART, viral resistance and therapy changes lacked any data.

Details on this clone: Its antigen is unknown.

The libraries were made with immunoSEQ v3.0 at survey level. Sequencing targeted roughly 35,000-55,000 T-cell genomes per sample. The repertoire was sequenced with immunoSEQ multiplex PCR; TCRdb's copy has only in-frame clones and lacks some. The sample includes 15,000 to 20,000 clones, 91% of them seen just once. The V and J ends lost 6 bases and 1 base, in that order; junction bases with no gene match: 5. This CDR3 has 15 amino acids. Germline assignment: CDR1 MNHEY and CDR2 SMNVEV (reference sequence). The V and J genes are TRBV27 and TRBJ2-7, with 11 bases matching TRBD2. The receptor was derived from a man in his 60s with HIV. The starting material was unsorted PBMCs, obtained 0.3 years after starting antiretroviral therapy. The CDR3 sequence is CASSILAGASYEQYF. The CDR3, as DNA: TGTGCCAGCAGCATACTAGCGGGGGCGTCCTACGAGCAGTACTTC.